This T cell receptor (beta chain) was captured in a study of cytomegalovirus exposure and HLA in healthy donors. Study results and caveats: Common viral pathogens seemed, in a later analysis, to connect with several of the most significant clusters. In a later analysis, a genetic analysis reported fewer productive-TCR N-insertions in an Asian-associated ancestry cluster than the cohort average. Most likely, a cluster of highly shared sequence variants arose as a sequencing artifact.

As concerns this clone: Its target is not known.

The CDR3 runs to 16 residues. Germline CDR1 reads SGDLS; CDR2 reads YYNGEE. Trimming stripped 0 bases from V and 7 bases from J, with 16 bases between. PCR employed 60 Vbeta and 13 Jbeta primers. Only in-frame clones appear in the TCRdb table, and some are missing; sequencing was by immunoSEQ multiplex PCR. The sample shows 200,000 to 250,000 clones, 82% of them seen only once. Unrecorded immune exposures were likely, despite nominal health at sampling. Sequenced sample: PBMCs. The sequence was collected from a middle-aged woman in good health and CMV-seropositive. The chain couples TRBV9 to TRBJ2-2; D call uncertain. The CDR3 reads CASSVASAAFVGELFF. CDR3 bases: TGTGCCAGCAGCGTAGCGTCGGCGGCATTTGTCGGGGAGCTGTTTTTT.